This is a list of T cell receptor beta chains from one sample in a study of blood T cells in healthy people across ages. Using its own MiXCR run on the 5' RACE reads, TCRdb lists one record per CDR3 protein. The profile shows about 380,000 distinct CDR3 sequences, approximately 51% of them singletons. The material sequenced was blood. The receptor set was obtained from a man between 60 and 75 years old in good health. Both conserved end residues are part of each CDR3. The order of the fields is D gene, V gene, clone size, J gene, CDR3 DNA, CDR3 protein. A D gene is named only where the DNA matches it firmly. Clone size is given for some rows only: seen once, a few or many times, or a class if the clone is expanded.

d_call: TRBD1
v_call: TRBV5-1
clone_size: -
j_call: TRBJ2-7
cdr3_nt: TGCGCCAGCAGCTTGGAGACAGGGCCCTCCTACGAGCAGTACTTC
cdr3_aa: CASSLETGPSYEQYF

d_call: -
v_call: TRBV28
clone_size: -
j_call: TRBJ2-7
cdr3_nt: TGTGCCAGCAGTTTTGGCGGGCGAAGCTCCTACGAGCAGTACTTC
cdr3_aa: CASSFGGRSSYEQYF

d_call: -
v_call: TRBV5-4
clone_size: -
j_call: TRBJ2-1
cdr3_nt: TGTGCCAGCAGCTTGACTATTGGTGGATACAATGAGCAGTTCTTC
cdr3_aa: CASSLTIGGYNEQFF

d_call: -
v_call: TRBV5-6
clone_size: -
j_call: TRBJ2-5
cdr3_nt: TGTGCCAGCAGCACCGGGACCCGGAGGGTCCAAGAGACCCAGTACTTC
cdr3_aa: CASSTGTRRVQETQYF

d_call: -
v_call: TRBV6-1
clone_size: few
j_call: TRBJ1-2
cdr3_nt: TGTGCCAGCAGCCTTTCGAAACAGGGTGGGGCCTTTAACTATGGCTACACCTTC
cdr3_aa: CASSLSKQGGAFNYGYTF

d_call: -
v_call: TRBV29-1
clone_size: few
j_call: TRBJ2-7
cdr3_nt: TGCAGCGTTGTGGATGGGGCAGATGGCGAGCAGTACTTC
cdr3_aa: CSVVDGADGEQYF

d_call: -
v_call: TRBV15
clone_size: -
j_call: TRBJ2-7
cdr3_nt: TGTGCCACCAGCATCGGGATAGGGGACTACGAGCAGTACTTC
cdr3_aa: CATSIGIGDYEQYF

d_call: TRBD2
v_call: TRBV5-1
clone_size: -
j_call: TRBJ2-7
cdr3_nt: TGCGCCAGCAGCTTGGGGACTAGCGGGTCAAGGAGCTCCTACGAGCAGTACTTC
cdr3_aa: CASSLGTSGSRSSYEQYF

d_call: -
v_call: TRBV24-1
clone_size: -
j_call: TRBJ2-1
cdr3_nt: TGTGCCACCAGTGACCCGGCGAAATCAAACAATGAGCAGTTCTTC
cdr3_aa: CATSDPAKSNNEQFF

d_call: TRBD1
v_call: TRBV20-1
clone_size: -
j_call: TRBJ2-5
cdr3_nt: TGCAGTGCTGAGGACAGGGGGCACCGAGAGACCCAGTACTTC
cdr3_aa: CSAEDRGHRETQYF

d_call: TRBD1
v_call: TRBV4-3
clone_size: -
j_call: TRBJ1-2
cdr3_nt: TGCGCCAGCAGCCAAGACGGGACAGCAGCCTATGGCTACACCTTC
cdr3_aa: CASSQDGTAAYGYTF

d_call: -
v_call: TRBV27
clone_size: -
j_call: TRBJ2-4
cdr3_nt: TGTGCCAGCAGTTTATCGACGGCCGTTGCCAAAAACATTCAGTACTTC
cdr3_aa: CASSLSTAVAKNIQYF

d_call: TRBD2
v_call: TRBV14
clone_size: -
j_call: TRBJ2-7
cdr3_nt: TGTGCCAGCAGCCCGGGACTAGCGGCCGAGCAGTACTTC
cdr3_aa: CASSPGLAAEQYF

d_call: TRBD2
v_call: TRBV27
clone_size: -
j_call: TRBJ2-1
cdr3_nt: TGTGCCAGCTCGGGCCCTAGCGGGAGCAACTACAATGAGCAGTTCTTC
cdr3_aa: CASSGPSGSNYNEQFF

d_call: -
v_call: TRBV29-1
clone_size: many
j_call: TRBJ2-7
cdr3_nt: TGCAGCGTTGGGGCAGGGGTCCACGAGCAGTACTTC
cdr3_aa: CSVGAGVHEQYF

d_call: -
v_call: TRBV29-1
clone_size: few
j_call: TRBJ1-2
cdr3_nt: TGCAGCGTCCAACAGGGTGCCTATGGCTACACCTTC
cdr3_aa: CSVQQGAYGYTF

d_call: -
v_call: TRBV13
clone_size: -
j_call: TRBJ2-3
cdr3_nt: TGTGCCAGCAGCCCCCGGCACTCGGATACGCAGTATTTT
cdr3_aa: CASSPRHSDTQYF

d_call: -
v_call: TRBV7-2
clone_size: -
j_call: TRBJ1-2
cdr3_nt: TGTGCCAGCAGCTTCGGATCAATCAACTATGGCTACACCTTC
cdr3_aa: CASSFGSINYGYTF

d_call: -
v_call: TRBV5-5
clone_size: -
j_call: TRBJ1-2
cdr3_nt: TGTGCCAGCAGCCCGGACAGCCACTATGGCTACACCTTC
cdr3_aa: CASSPDSHYGYTF

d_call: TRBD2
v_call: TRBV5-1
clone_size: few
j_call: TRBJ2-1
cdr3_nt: TGCGCCAGCAAGTATAGCGGGGGTAACTCCTACAATGAGCAGTTCTTC
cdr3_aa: CASKYSGGNSYNEQFF

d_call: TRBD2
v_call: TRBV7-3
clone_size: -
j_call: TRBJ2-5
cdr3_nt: TGTGCCAGCAGCGGCGGGGGACTCCGGGAGACCCAGTACTTC
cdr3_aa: CASSGGGLRETQYF

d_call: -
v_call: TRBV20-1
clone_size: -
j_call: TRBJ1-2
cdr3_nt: TGCAGTGCTAACGAGGGGGGCGGTTATGGCTACACCTTC
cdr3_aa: CSANEGGGYGYTF

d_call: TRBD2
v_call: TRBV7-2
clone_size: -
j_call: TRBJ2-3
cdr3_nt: TGTGCCAGCAGCCCAGCTTGGACTAGCAGCTTCACAGATACGCAGTATTTT
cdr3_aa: CASSPAWTSSFTDTQYF

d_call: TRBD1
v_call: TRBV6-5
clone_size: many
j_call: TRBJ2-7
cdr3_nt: TGTGCCAGCAGTTACAGGGGACAGGGAGTCTACGAGCAGTACTTC
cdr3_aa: CASSYRGQGVYEQYF

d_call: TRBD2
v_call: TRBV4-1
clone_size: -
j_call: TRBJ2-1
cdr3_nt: TGCGCCAGCAGCCTCAGACTAGCGGAAAGCTACAATGAGCAGTTCTTC
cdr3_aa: CASSLRLAESYNEQFF

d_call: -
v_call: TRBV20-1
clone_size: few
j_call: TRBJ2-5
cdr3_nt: TGCAGTGCTAGAGAGGGAGCCGGGGAGACCCAGTACTTC
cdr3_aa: CSAREGAGETQYF

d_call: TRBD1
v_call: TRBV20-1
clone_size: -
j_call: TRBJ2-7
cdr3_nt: TGCAGTGCCCCCCCCTTCGGGTCTCGGGACAGCCCCTACGAGCAGTACTTC
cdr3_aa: CSAPPFGSRDSPYEQYF

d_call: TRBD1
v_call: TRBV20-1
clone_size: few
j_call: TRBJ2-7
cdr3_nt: TGCAGTGCTTTAGGGGGCCGCGGACAGTACTTC
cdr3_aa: CSALGGRGQYF

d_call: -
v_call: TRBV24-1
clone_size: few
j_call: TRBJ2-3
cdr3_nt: TGTGCCACCAGTGCTCGTTACGGGGGATCTGGAGATACGCAGTATTTT
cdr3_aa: CATSARYGGSGDTQYF

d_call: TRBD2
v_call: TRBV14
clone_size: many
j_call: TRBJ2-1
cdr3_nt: TGTGCCAGCAGCCAAGGGGCGGGAGGCAATTTTGAGCAGTTCTTC
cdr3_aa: CASSQGAGGNFEQFF

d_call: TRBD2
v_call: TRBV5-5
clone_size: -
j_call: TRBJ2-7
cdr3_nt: TGTGCCAGCAGCCTAGCGGTTAACTCCTACAATGAGCAGTACTTC
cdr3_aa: CASSLAVNSYNEQYF

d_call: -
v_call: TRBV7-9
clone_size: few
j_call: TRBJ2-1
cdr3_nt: TGTGCCAGCAGCGGCCCGTTGACGGGCAATGAGCAGTTCTTC
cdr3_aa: CASSGPLTGNEQFF

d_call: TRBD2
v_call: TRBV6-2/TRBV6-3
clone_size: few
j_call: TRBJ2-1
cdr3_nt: TGTGCCAGCAGTTACAGCGGGGTCCCCATCAATGAGCAGTTCTTC
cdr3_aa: CASSYSGVPINEQFF

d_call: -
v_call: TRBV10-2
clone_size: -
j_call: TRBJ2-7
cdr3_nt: TGCGCCAGCAGTGATCACAGGGGAGGGGTCTACGAGCAGTACTTC
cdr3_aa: CASSDHRGGVYEQYF

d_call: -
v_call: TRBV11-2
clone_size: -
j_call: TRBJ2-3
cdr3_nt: TGTGCCAGCAGCTTAGGCCAGGACACAGATACGCAGTATTTT
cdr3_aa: CASSLGQDTDTQYF

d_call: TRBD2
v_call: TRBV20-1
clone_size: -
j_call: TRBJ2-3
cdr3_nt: TGCAGTGCCCTGACTAGCGGGAGGGGGGCAGATACGCAGTATTTT
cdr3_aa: CSALTSGRGADTQYF